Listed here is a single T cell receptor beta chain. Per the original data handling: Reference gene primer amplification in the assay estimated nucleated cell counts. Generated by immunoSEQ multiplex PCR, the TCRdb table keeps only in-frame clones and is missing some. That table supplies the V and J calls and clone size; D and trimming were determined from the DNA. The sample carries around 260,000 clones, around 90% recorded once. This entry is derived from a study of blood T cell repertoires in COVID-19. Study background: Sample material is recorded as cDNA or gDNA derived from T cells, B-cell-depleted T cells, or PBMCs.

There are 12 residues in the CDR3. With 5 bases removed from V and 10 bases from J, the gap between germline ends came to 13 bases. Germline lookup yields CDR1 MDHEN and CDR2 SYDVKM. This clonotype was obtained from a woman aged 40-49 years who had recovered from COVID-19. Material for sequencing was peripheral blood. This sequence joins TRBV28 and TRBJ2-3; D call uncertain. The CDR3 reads CASSADRVAQYF. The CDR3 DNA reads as TGTGCCAGCAGTGCCGACCGGGTGGCGCAGTATTTT.